The T cell receptor beta chain under discussion was sequenced for a study of blood T cells in healthy people across ages. Overall study results and limits: Significant beta diversity loss was already apparent by age approximately 38, declining roughly linearly. A conclusive naive versus antigen-experienced comparison was prevented by the unsorted PBMCs.

The CDR3 is made up of 16 amino acids. Trimming at V came to 5 bases and at J to 11 bases, leaving 16 bases not matched to a gene. Germline lookup yields CDR1 SEHNR and CDR2 FQNEAQ (reference sequence). Every donor gave approximately 10 milliliters of peripheral blood. The use of a sample-barcoded 5' primer and a J-beta primer mix characterized a second PCR of roughly 7 to 12 cycles. Each sample yielded at least 2.5 million CDR3-containing paired-end reads. TCRdb re-derived calls from the 5' RACE reads in MiXCR, one entry per CDR3 protein. The data show fewer than 1,000,000 distinct CDR3 sequences, 35% to 50% seen once. Note on this clonotype: Antigen specificity is unknown.

Material: blood. J is TRBJ2-5 and V is TRBV7-9; 11 bases are a match to TRBD1. The receptor's source is a man older than 75 in good health. DNA for the CDR3: TGTGCCAGCAGCGCACGGACAGGGGGCAGGTGGAATGAGCAGTACTTC. Protein: CASSARTGGRWNEQYF.